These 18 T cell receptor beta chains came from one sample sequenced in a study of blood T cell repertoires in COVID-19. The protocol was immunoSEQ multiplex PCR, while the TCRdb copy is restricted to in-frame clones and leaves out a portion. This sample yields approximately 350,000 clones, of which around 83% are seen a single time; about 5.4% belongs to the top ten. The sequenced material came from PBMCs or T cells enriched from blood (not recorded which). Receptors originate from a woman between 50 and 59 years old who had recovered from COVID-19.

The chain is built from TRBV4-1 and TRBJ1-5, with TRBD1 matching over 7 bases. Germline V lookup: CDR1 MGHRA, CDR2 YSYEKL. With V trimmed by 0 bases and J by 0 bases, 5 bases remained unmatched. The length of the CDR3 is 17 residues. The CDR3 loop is CASSQETTGFSNQPQHF. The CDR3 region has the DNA TGCGCCAGCAGCCAAGAAACGACAGGGTTTAGCAATCAGCCCCAGCATTTT.

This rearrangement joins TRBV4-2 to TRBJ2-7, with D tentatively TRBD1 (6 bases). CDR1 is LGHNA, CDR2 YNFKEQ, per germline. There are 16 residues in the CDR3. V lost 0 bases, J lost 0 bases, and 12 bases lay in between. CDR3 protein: CASSQDRTVSSYEQYF. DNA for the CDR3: TGTGCCAGCAGCCAAGATAGGACAGTGAGCTCCTACGAGCAGTACTTC.

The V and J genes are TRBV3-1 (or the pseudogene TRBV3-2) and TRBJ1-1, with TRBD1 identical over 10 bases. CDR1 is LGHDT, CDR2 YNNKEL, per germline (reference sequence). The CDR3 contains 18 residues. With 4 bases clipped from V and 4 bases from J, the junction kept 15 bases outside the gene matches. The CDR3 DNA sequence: TGTGCCAGCAGCCTCACCGGGACAGGGGAGGAAAGGTGCACTGAAGCTTTCTTT. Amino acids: CASSLTGTGEERCTEAFF.

The CDR3: CASSLNLNTEAFF. In nucleotides, the CDR3 is TGCGCCAGCAGCCTTAACTTGAACACTGAAGCTTTCTTT. This chain joins TRBV4-3 and TRBJ1-1; no clear D gene. There are 13 residues in the CDR3. Germline-derived CDR1 and CDR2 are LGHNA and YSLEER. Trimming left V 4 bases short and J 0 bases short, with 6 bases between.

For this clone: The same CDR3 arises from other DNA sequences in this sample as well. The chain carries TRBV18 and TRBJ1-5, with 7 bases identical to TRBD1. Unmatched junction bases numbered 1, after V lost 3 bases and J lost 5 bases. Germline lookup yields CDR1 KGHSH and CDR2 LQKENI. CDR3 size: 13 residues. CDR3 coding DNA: TGTGCCAGCTCACCTACAGGGGATCAGCCCCAGCATTTT. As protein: CASSPTGDQPQHF. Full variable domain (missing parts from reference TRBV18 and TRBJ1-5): NAGVMQNPRHLVRRRGQEARLRCSPMKGHSHVYWYRQLPEEGLKFMVYLQKENIIDESGMPKERFSAEFPKEGPSILRIQQVVRGDSAAYFCASSPTGDQPQHFGDGTRLSIL.

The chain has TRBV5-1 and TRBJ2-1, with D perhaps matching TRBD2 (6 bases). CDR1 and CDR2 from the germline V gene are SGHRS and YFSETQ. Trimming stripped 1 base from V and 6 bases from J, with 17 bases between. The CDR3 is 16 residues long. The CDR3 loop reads CASSLRDSLRGNEQFF. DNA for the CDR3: TGCGCCAGCAGCTTGAGGGACTCCTTAAGGGGCAATGAGCAGTTCTTC.

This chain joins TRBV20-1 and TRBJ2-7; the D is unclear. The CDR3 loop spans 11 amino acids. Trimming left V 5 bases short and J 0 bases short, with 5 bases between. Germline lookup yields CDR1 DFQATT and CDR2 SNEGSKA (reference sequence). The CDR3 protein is CSAPNSYEQYF. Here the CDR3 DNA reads TGCAGTGCTCCCAACTCCTACGAGCAGTACTTC.

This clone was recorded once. The CDR3 DNA follows: TGTGCCAGCAGCACCACGACTGCGGGGCGGGAGACCCAGTACTTC. Encoded protein: CASSTTTAGRETQYF. The V gene is TRBV11-1, the J gene TRBJ2-5; a possible D gene is TRBD2 (6 bases). Germline values: CDR1 SGHAT, CDR2 FQDESV (reference sequence). The CDR3 sequence is 15 residues long. The V end lost 5 bases, the J end lost 5 bases, and 18 bases lay between the germline ends.

This CDR3 is CASSHPQGTEAFF. For the CDR3, the DNA is TGTGCCAGCAGTCACCCACAGGGAACTGAAGCTTTCTTT. The rearrangement uses TRBV5-6 and TRBJ1-1; a possible D gene is TRBD1 (6 bases). Deletions cut 5 bases from V and 5 bases from J, with 13 bases between. This CDR3 comprises 13 residues. Germline-derived CDR1 and CDR2 are SGHDT and YYEEEE.

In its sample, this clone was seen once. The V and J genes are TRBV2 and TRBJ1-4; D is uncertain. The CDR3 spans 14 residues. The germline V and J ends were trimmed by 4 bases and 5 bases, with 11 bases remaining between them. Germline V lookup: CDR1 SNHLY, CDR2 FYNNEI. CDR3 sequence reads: CASSGAPANEKLFF. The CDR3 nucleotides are TGTGCCAGCAGTGGGGCCCCGGCAAATGAAAAACTGTTTTTT.

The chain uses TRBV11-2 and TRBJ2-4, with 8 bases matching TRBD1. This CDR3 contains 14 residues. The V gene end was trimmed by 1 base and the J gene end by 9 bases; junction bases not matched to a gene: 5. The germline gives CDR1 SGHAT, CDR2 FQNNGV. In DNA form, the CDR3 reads TGTGCCAGCAGCTTAGGGACAGGGCTTAGCATTCAGTACTTC. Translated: CASSLGTGLSIQYF.

The CDR3 protein is CATHPLGLRGGGSEAFF. The CDR3 DNA sequence: TGTGCCACACATCCGTTAGGGTTACGGGGAGGGGGGTCTGAAGCTTTCTTT. V usage is TRBV7-2 and J usage is TRBJ1-1, with D perhaps matching TRBD1 (6 bases). CDR1 SGHTA and CDR2 FQGNSA come from the germline V gene. Trimming removed 10 bases from V and 6 bases from J, with 30 bases in between. This CDR3 is built from 17 residues. Drawing the rest from reference TRBV7-2 and TRBJ1-1, the complete variable domain is GAGVSQSPSNKVTEKGKDVELRCDPISGHTALYWYRQSLGQGLEFLIYFQGNSAPDKSGLPSDRFSAERTGGSVSTLTIQRTQQEDSAVYLCATHPLGLRGGGSEAFFGQGTRLTVV.

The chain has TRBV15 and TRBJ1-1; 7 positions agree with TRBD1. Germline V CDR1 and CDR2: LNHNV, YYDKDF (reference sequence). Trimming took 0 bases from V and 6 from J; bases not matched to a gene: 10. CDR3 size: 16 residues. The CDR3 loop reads CATSRDPRGESPEAFF. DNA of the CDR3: TGTGCCACCAGCAGAGATCCCAGGGGGGAATCTCCTGAAGCTTTCTTT.

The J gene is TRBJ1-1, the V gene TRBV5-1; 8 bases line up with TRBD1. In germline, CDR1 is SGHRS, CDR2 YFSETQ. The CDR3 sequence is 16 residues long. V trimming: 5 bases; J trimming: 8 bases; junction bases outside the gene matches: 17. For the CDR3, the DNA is TGCGCCAGCAGGTTTCAGGGGGCCGCGGTGGGAGAGGAAGCTTTCTTT. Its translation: CASRFQGAAVGEEAFF.

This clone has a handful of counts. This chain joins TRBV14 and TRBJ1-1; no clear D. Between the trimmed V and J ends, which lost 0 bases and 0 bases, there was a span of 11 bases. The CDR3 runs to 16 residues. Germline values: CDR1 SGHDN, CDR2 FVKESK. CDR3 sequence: CASSQDPGSMNTEAFF. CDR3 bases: TGTGCCAGCAGCCAAGATCCGGGATCGATGAACACTGAAGCTTTCTTT.

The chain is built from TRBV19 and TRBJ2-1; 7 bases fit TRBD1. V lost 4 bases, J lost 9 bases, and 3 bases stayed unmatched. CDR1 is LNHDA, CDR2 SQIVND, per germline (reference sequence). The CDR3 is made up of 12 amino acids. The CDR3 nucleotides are TGTGCCAGTAGTACACAGGGGCCTGAGCAGTTCTTC. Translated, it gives CASSTQGPEQFF.

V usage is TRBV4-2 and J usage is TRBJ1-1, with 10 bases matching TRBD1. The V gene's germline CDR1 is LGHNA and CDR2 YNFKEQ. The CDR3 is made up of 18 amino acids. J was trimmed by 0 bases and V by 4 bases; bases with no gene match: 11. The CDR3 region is CASSRETTGGRMNTEAFF. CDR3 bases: TGTGCCAGCAGCCGCGAAACGACAGGGGGCCGTATGAACACTGAAGCTTTCTTT.

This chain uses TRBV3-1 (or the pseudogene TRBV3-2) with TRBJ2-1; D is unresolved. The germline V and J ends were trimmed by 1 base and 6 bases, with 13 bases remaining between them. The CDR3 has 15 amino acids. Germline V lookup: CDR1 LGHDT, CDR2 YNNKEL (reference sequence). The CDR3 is CASSQGSKVSNEQFF. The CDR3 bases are TGTGCCAGCAGCCAAGGTAGCAAGGTGAGCAATGAGCAGTTCTTC.